This TCR beta chain appears in the sequencing data of a study of T cell changes during pregnancy in multiple sclerosis. CDR1 and CDR2 from the germline V gene are KGHSH and LQKENI. The CDR3 runs to 15 residues. Losses at the gene ends were 5 bases for V and 3 bases for J; bases not matched to a gene: 8. Measured with immunoSEQ multiplex PCR; TCRdb has only the in-frame clones, and not every one. Among about 39,000 clones listed, almost 95% were seen once. The source material was CD4+ T cells from peripheral blood mononuclear cells, sampled after pregnancy. The chain carries TRBV18 and TRBJ1-1, with 8 bases fitting TRBD1. This clonotype originated in a female donor with multiple sclerosis, enrolled in a pregnancy study. The CDR3 reads CASSKLTGEYTEAFF. CDR3 nucleotides: TGTGCCAGCTCAAAACTGACAGGGGAGTACACTGAAGCTTTCTTT.